This TCR beta chain originates from a study of T cell repertoires in cytomegalovirus infection. Study-wide context: From public TCR beta signatures came an indication of both CMV infection and matching HLA type.

The CDR3 contains 16 residues. The V gene's germline CDR1 is SGHNT and CDR2 YYREEE (reference sequence). Trimming removed 1 base at V and 1 base at J, with 11 bases between. General study points: The study identified carriers of CMV plus the relevant HLA from cumulative public TCR beta family frequency. Within the response measured ex vivo, HLA-C-restricted CMV-specific TCR beta clonotypes were dominant.

One entry per CDR3 protein results from TCRdb running MiXCR on the reads. The sample comprises 60,000 to 85,000 distinct CDR3 sequences, 20% to 25% of which are singletons, and approximately 79% rests with the top ten. Comments on this clonotype: The antigen is unknown.

The sequenced sample was PBMCs, sequenced either directly or after in vitro stimulation (not recorded which). V and J are TRBV5-4 and TRBJ2-2; TRBD1 is a possible D gene (6 bases). The sequence came from a human donor in good health (CMV status not recorded). Some clones in this sample may be carry-over from other donors' samples. The CDR3 region is CASSLPGELNTGELFF. DNA of the CDR3: TGTGCCAGCAGCTTGCCAGGGGAATTGAACACCGGGGAGCTGTTTTTT.